Following are 16 T cell receptor beta chains from one sample sequenced in a study of cytomegalovirus exposure and HLA in healthy donors (dated by TCRdb to the late 2010s). Preparation of the library involved the immunoSEQ multiplex PCR assay. For the multiplex PCR, a mixture combining 60 forward primers for TCR Vbeta segments and 13 reverse primers for TCR Jbeta segments was used. TCRdb holds this immuneACCESS table with in-frame rearrangements only. Some clones are missing; in checked studies, unresolved V genes explain under half, and the rest has no known cause. For this sample there are 63,000 or so clones; approximately 73% appear just once. In total, the top ten clones hold about 5.7% of the sample. The sequencing input was PBMCs. The source of these receptors is a man aged 45-65 years in good health and CMV-seronegative.

The chain carries TRBV29-1 and TRBJ2-7, with D perhaps TRBD1 (5 bases). The CDR3 totals 13 residues. Per the germline V gene, CDR1 is SQVTM and CDR2 is ANQGSEA. V lost 6 bases, J lost 5 bases, and 17 bases lay in between. The DNA for the CDR3 is TGCAGCGTCCAACAAACTCAGGGTAACGAGCAGTACTTC. It codes for CSVQQTQGNEQYF.

This clone turned up a few times. The V and J genes are TRBV10-3 and TRBJ2-3; 11 positions agree with TRBD2. The CDR3 loop spans 16 amino acids. The V segment lost 10 bases and the J segment 4 bases; nucleotides outside the gene matches: 13. Germline V gene lookup returns CDR1 ENHRY and CDR2 SYGVKD. The CDR3 reads CASRRMTSGAPDTQYF. CDR3 bases: TGTGCCAGCAGGAGAATGACTAGCGGGGCCCCAGATACGCAGTATTTT.

The rearrangement links TRBV19 to TRBJ1-1; no reliable D call. This CDR3 spans 12 amino acids. V was clipped by 1 base and J by 11 bases, with 11 bases between them. The germline gives CDR1 LNHDA, CDR2 SQIVND (reference sequence). The CDR3 loop reads CASSIGAGFAFF. The CDR3 DNA is TGTGCCAGTAGTATAGGAGCGGGATTTGCTTTCTTT.

The table lists this clone with a count of one. The gene calls are TRBV7-8 and TRBJ2-1; possibly TRBD2 for D (6 bases). CDR1 and CDR2 from the germline V gene are SGHVS and FQNEAQ. V was pared by 4 bases and J by 3 bases, with 10 bases between. The CDR3 has 14 amino acids. The CDR3 is CASSYTGGYNEQFF. The CDR3 DNA is TGTGCCAGCAGCTATACCGGGGGCTACAATGAGCAGTTCTTC.

The chain links TRBV7-9 to TRBJ2-3; 9 positions agree with TRBD2. The CDR3 sequence is 16 residues long. The J segment lost 4 bases and the V segment lost 1 base, leaving 6 bases of the junction unmatched. Per germline, CDR1 SEHNR and CDR2 FQNEAQ (reference sequence). The CDR3 loop is CASSLVAGGPADTQYF. The CDR3 DNA is TGTGCCAGCAGCTTAGTGGCGGGGGGGCCGGCAGATACGCAGTATTTT.

This sequence joins TRBV27 and TRBJ1-1, with 9 bases identical to TRBD1. The CDR3 runs 15 residues. In germline, CDR1 is MNHEY, CDR2 SMNVEV (reference sequence). V shed 6 bases and J 5 bases; nucleotides not matched to a gene: 10. The CDR3 sequence is CASRPFRTGVTEAFF. CDR3 DNA sequence: TGTGCCAGCAGACCATTCCGGACAGGGGTGACTGAAGCTTTCTTT.

This rearrangement joins TRBV29-1 to TRBJ1-1; tentatively, D is TRBD1 (5 bases). Germline V gene sequence: CDR1 SQVTM, CDR2 ANQGSEA. This CDR3 is built from 12 residues. Trimming took 7 bases from V and 5 from J, leaving 14 bases between them. Here the CDR3 DNA reads TGCAGCGACGGTCCGGGGGGGACTGAAGCTTTCTTT. Amino acid sequence: CSDGPGGTEAFF.

The chain has TRBV6-5 and TRBJ1-6, with 8 bases lining up with TRBD1. This CDR3 spans 15 amino acids. Germline V gene sequence: CDR1 MNHEY, CDR2 SVGAGI. Trimming took 2 bases from V and 7 from J; bases not matched to a gene: 4. The CDR3 coding sequence is TGTGCCAGCAGTTACCGACAGGGGACCAATTCACCCCTCCACTTT. This encodes CASSYRQGTNSPLHF.

This sequence joins TRBV19 and TRBJ1-6; D is ambiguous. Germline V gene sequence: CDR1 LNHDA, CDR2 SQIVND (reference sequence). There are 17 residues in the CDR3. V lost 0 bases and J 7 bases, leaving 16 bases between the germline ends. CDR3 loop: CASSIDLRAVHNSPLHF. In DNA, the CDR3 is TGTGCCAGTAGTATAGATCTGCGGGCCGTTCACAATTCACCCCTCCACTTT.

The table lists this clone with a few counts. V gene TRBV9 combines with J gene TRBJ2-3; 8 nucleotides agree with TRBD2. Germline assignment: CDR1 SGDLS and CDR2 YYNGEE. Trimming at V came to 0 bases and at J to 5 bases, leaving 8 bases not matched to a gene. This CDR3 has 16 residues. CDR3 nucleotides: TGTGCCAGCAGCGTAGCGGTCGGGGGGGCTCTAGATACGCAGTATTTT. As protein: CASSVAVGGALDTQYF.

The chain is built from TRBV5-1 and TRBJ2-1; 7 nucleotides match TRBD1. Germline CDR1 and CDR2: SGHRS and YFSETQ. The J segment lost 6 bases and the V segment lost 7 bases, leaving 7 bases of the junction unmatched. The CDR3 consists of 13 residues. CDR3 residues: CASHRDSLNEQFF. DNA of the CDR3: TGCGCCAGCCACCGGGACAGCCTCAATGAGCAGTTCTTC. The variable domain in full, with the rest retrieved from reference TRBV5-1 and TRBJ2-1, is KAGVTQTPRYLIKTRGQQVTLSCSPISGHRSVSWYQQTPGQGLQFLFEYFSETQRNKGNFPGRFSGRQFSNSRSEMNVSTLELGDSALYLCASHRDSLNEQFFGPGTRLTVL.

The V and J genes are TRBV5-4 and TRBJ1-1; D is possibly TRBD1 (6 bases). Germline values: CDR1 SGHNT, CDR2 YYREEE (reference sequence). Trimming took 4 bases from V and 1 from J, leaving 17 bases between them. CDR3 length: 16 residues. The CDR3 DNA reads as TGTGCCAGCAGCCCTTCCTTACAGGGCCGGAACACTGAAGCTTTCTTT. Its protein product is CASSPSLQGRNTEAFF.

This clone turned up a few times. V and J are TRBV6-1 and TRBJ1-3; D perhaps matches TRBD1 (5 bases). Germline-derived CDR1 and CDR2 are MNHNS and SASEGT. This CDR3 region has 14 residues. The V gene lost 7 bases and the J gene lost 0 bases, with 10 bases spanning the gap. CDR3 nucleotide sequence: TGTGCCAGCATCCGGGACTACTCTGGAAACACCATATATTTT. It encodes CASIRDYSGNTIYF.

The table lists this clone with a count of one. The rearrangement uses TRBV6-5 and TRBJ1-1, with a weak D call TRBD1 (6 bases). V was clipped by 7 bases and J by 1 base, with 10 bases between them. The CDR3 has 13 amino acids. CDR1 and CDR2 (germline): MNHEY, SVGAGI. The CDR3 spells CASILTGNTEAFF. CDR3 coding DNA: TGTGCCAGCATCCTGACAGGGAACACTGAAGCTTTCTTT.

J is TRBJ2-3 and V is TRBV11-2; maybe TRBD1 (5 bases). V was cut by 2 bases and J by 0 bases, with 6 bases left in between. CDR3 length: 14 residues. Germline-derived CDR1 and CDR2 are SGHAT and FQNNGV. The CDR3 bases are TGTGCCAGCAGCTTACAGGGCAGCACAGATACGCAGTATTTT. Translating gives CASSLQGSTDTQYF.

The chain is built from TRBV5-6 and TRBJ1-1; 8 bases are shared with TRBD1. Germline V gives CDR1 SGHDT, CDR2 YYEEEE. V shed 0 bases, J shed 6 bases, and the junction held 1 base outside the gene matches. The CDR3 has 13 residues. The CDR3 DNA is TGTGCCAGCAGCTTGGGACAGGGGTCTGAAGCTTTCTTT. Translated, it gives CASSLGQGSEAFF. Full variable domain (outside the CDR3, taken from reference TRBV5-6 and TRBJ1-1): DAGVTQSPTHLIKTRGQQVTLRCSPKSGHDTVSWYQQALGQGPQFIFQYYEEEERQRGNFPDRFSGHQFPNYSSELNVNALLLGDSALYLCASSLGQGSEAFFGQGTRLTVV.